Listed below are T cell receptor beta chains from one sample, sequenced in a study of blood T cell repertoires in COVID-19. The protocol was immunoSEQ multiplex PCR, while the TCRdb copy is restricted to in-frame clones and leaves out a portion. The sample holds 250,000 or so clones; around nine tenths are singletons and the top ten take roughly 3.7%. The sequencing input was PBMCs or T cells enriched from blood (not recorded which). The receptor set was obtained from a woman in her thirties who had been exposed to COVID-19. Both conserved end residues are part of each CDR3. D genes are given only for firm matches. Not all rows give a size; the values are once, few, many and, for expanded clones, a class.

>TRBJ1-4|TRBV4-1|.|.
TGCGCCAGCATGACGCTGGGAGACGAAAAACTGTTTTTT
CASMTLGDEKLFF
>TRBJ2-6|TRBV6-6|TRBD1|.
TGTGCCAGCAGTCGGGGACAGGGTGGATCTGGGGCCAACGTCCTGACTTTC
CASSRGQGGSGANVLTF
>TRBJ2-2|TRBV7-6|.|.
TGTGCCAGCAGCTTAGGTCTCGGGGGTGTGACCGGGGAGCTGTTTTTT
CASSLGLGGVTGELFF
>TRBJ2-1|TRBV19|.|.
TGTGCCAGTAGTATAATCAGGGGAAACAATGAGCAGTTCTTC
CASSIIRGNNEQFF
>TRBJ2-5|TRBV4-1|TRBD2|.
TGCGCCAGCAGATCTACGATTACTAGCGGTGGAGAGACCCAGTACTTC
CASRSTITSGGETQYF
>TRBJ2-3|TRBV14|TRBD2|once
TGTGCCAGCAGCCAAAGGACTAGCGGGAGGACAGATACGCAGTATTTT
CASSQRTSGRTDTQYF
>TRBJ1-2|TRBV6-1|TRBD1|.
TGTGCCAGCAGTGACGGGGACAGATATGGCTACACCTTC
CASSDGDRYGYTF
>TRBJ1-1|TRBV18|.|.
TGTGCCAGCTCACGGGACACCACTGAAGCTTTCTTT
CASSRDTTEAFF
>TRBJ1-5|TRBV10-3|.|.
TGTGCCATCAGTGAGTCGGGGCAGGTGGGCAATCAGCCCCAGCATTTT
CAISESGQVGNQPQHF
>TRBJ2-1|TRBV5-6|.|few
TGTGCCAGCAGCTTGGTAGGGAGCTCCTACAATGAGCAGTTCTTC
CASSLVGSSYNEQFF
>TRBJ2-2|TRBV6-1|TRBD2|many
TGTGCCAGCAGTGAAGCTAGCGGGAGCACCGGGGAGCTGTTTTTT
CASSEASGSTGELFF
>TRBJ1-2|TRBV9|.|.
TGTGCCAGCAGTAAACTATCTGGGTTTTTCACCTTC
CASSKLSGFFTF
>TRBJ2-6|TRBV2|.|.
TGTGCCAGCAGGGCAGGGATGGGGGCCAACGTCCTGACTTTC
CASRAGMGANVLTF
>TRBJ2-7|TRBV15|TRBD2|.
TGTGCCACCAGCAGGCGGACTAGCGGGAGGTTTTACGAGCAGTACTTC
CATSRRTSGRFYEQYF
>TRBJ2-2|TRBV3-1/TRBV3-2|.|.
TGTGCCAGCAGCCAAGGGACTACAAACACCGGGGAGCTGTTTTTT
CASSQGTTNTGELFF
>TRBJ2-7|TRBV27|.|.
TGTGCCAGCAGTTTATTGGGGCAGTCTTACGAGCAGTACTTC
CASSLLGQSYEQYF
>TRBJ2-7|TRBV5-4|TRBD1|few
TGTGCCAGCAGCCAGGGGGCCCTCGGACTTACAACCTACGAGCAGTACTTC
CASSQGALGLTTYEQYF
>TRBJ2-3|TRBV4-1|TRBD2|.
TGCGCCAGCAGCCAAGTTCGGCTAGCGGGAGCTGGAGTTGCAGATACGCAGTATTTT
CASSQVRLAGAGVADTQYF
>TRBJ1-2|TRBV19|TRBD1|once
TGTGCCAGTAGTGAGTCCGGGACAGATGGCTACACCTTC
CASSESGTDGYTF
>TRBJ2-2|TRBV6-1|TRBD2|.
TGTGCCAGCAGTGAATGGGGGAGGGCCGGGGAGCTGTTTTTT
CASSEWGRAGELFF
>TRBJ2-7|TRBV9|.|.
TGTGCCAGCAGCGATCTAGGGGGCGAGCAGTACTTC
CASSDLGGEQYF
>TRBJ1-5|TRBV30|.|.
TGTGCCTGGACCTCGTCGGGGGGGGGCAATCAGCCCCAGCATTTT
CAWTSSGGGNQPQHF
>TRBJ2-5|TRBV18|.|.
TGTGCCAGCTCACCAAGACAGCAAGAGACCCAGTACTTC
CASSPRQQETQYF
>TRBJ1-1|TRBV12-3/TRBV12-4|.|.
TGTGCCAGCAGTTTGGATCAGGGGTCTGAAGCTTTCTTT
CASSLDQGSEAFF
>TRBJ1-1|TRBV30|TRBD1|once
TGTGCCTGCAGGGGGCCTCCCATGAACACTGAAGCTTTCTTT
CACRGPPMNTEAFF
>TRBJ1-4|TRBV27|TRBD1|.
TGTGCCAGTAGTCCCGGGACAGGGGATCGGCGCGAAAAACTGTTTTTT
CASSPGTGDRREKLFF
>TRBJ2-7|TRBV5-1|.|.
TGCGCCAGCAGCTTGGAGACAGACTACGAGCAGTACTTC
CASSLETDYEQYF
>TRBJ1-2|TRBV6-5|TRBD1|once
TGTGCCAGCAGTTCTCCCAGGGGGCCGTCTAACTATGGCTACACCTTC
CASSSPRGPSNYGYTF
>TRBJ2-4|TRBV4-2|.|once
TGTGCCAGCAGCCAAGAGACGACTCGGGTTCTTGGAAACATTCAGTACTTC
CASSQETTRVLGNIQYF
>TRBJ2-1|TRBV5-5|.|.
TGTGCCAGCAGCGGACTCGTCAATGAGCAGTTCTTC
CASSGLVNEQFF
>TRBJ2-2|TRBV6-1|TRBD1|.
TGTGCCAGCAGTGAAGACATCGGGACAGGGGTGACCGGGGAGCTGTTTTTT
CASSEDIGTGVTGELFF
>TRBJ2-4|TRBV27|.|.
TGTGCCAGCAGTTTGCGGGACAGCGCCAAAAACATTCAGTACTTC
CASSLRDSAKNIQYF
>TRBJ2-3|TRBV3-1/TRBV3-2|.|.
TGTGCCAGCAGCCTCCTCACAGATACGCAGTATTTT
CASSLLTDTQYF
>TRBJ1-5|TRBV30|.|.
TGTGCCTGGAGTTTGGGCAACGATCAGCCCCAGCATTTT
CAWSLGNDQPQHF
>TRBJ1-2|TRBV27|.|.
TGTGCCAGCAGGCCATTACTGCCTCCTGATCATCGCTATGGCTACACCTTC
CASRPLLPPDHRYGYTF
>TRBJ2-1|TRBV2|TRBD1|.
TGTGCCAGCAGGGAACGACAGGGTGAGAATGAGCAGTTCTTC
CASRERQGENEQFF
>TRBJ1-4|TRBV10-1|TRBD1|.
TGCGCCAGCAGTGAAGCCGACAGGGATAACGAAAAACTGTTTTTT
CASSEADRDNEKLFF
>TRBJ1-1|TRBV10-1|.|.
TGCGCCAGCAGTGTGAACCCGGGCACTGAAGCTTTCTTT
CASSVNPGTEAFF
>TRBJ2-2|TRBV10-2|TRBD1|.
TGCGCCAGTACTTTGGACAGGGAATTCACCGGGGAGCTGTTTTTT
CASTLDREFTGELFF
>TRBJ2-3|TRBV12-5|.|.
TGTGCTAGTGGCCCCGGAGTTGGGCAGTATTTT
CASGPGVGQYF